A single T cell receptor beta chain is shown here with its context. Its specific antigen is unknown. Per-base quality was not reported, and no clone a single base away is much larger than it. TCR beta CDR3 regions were sequenced from DNA using the immunoSEQ Assay. Turning to the authors' computational methods: To compute T cell density, TCR beta template counts were normalized to usable DNA, which was estimated by amplifying housekeeping genes. Richness was estimated using the preseqR package, with extrapolation to 400,000 templates for PBMC samples and to 120,000 templates for tissue samples. Clonality was taken to be one minus Pielou's evenness. Tissue-enriched TCRs were identified by differential abundance testing using productive amino-acid clonotypes, minimum total count 5 and alpha 0.1. Repertoire overlap between compartments was quantified with the Jaccard Index and Morisita Overlap Index. TCR beta CDR3s were clustered by GLIPH together with public tetramer-defined viral CDR3s, and at least three viral sequences plus V-gene enrichment were required for viral motifs. In its TCRdb copy, this immuneACCESS table keeps in-frame sequences only and misses some clones. Where compared with another copy, unresolved V genes explain less than half of these, and the others have no known cause. The V and J calls and clone size were taken over from that table, and D and trimming were inferred from the DNA. The sample data list around 36,000 clones, and around 86% of these were observed just once. Less than 9.5% of the sample is taken by the ten largest.

The CDR1 and CDR2 encoded by the germline V gene are MNHEY and SVGAGI. V trim: 5 bases; J trim: 6 bases; unmatched bases: 10. The CDR3 sequence holds 14 residues, the cysteine and phenylalanine included. Only CDR3 DNA remains: 42 bases, in frame from the first base. This entry comes from a study of T cells in localized non-small cell lung cancer (TCRdb year 2020). The study in broad terms: Comparing tumors with uninvolved tumor-adjacent lungs, the study looked at the T cell repertoires of hundreds of patients with early-stage NSCLC. NSCLC patients had a mean age of approximately 66 years, and 129 were male and about a hundred female. All 250 or so NSCLC patients in the cohort were treatment-naive and had localized lung tumors that were resected.

At diagnosis, tumor, uninvolved tumor-adjacent lung and peripheral blood were collected and then preserved as a mix of FFPE and fresh-frozen material. Blood samples were analyzed as peripheral blood mononuclear cells for TCR repertoire profiling. The research as a whole found: Higher T cell density in blood was associated with longer overall survival, whereas higher clonality in adjacent lung was associated with shorter survival. Because multi-region tumor sequencing was not done, intratumor heterogeneity could not be ruled out. Of the top 100 tumor clones, a median of approximately 60 were detected in paired uninvolved adjacent lung; about 26 were also among that lung's top 100. Because the study design was exploratory, TCR variables were selected using unadjusted p-values without false-discovery rate correction. Uninvolved tumor-adjacent lung showed the highest T cell clonality, higher than tumor, which suggests more focused antigenic responses in the uninvolved tumor-adjacent lung.

The starting material was peripheral blood mononuclear cells, obtained before any cancer treatment. The V and J segments used are TRBV6-5 and TRBJ2-7; 7 of the junction bases match TRBD2. The sequence was obtained from a male donor at least 60 years old with stage II lung adenocarcinoma. In nucleotide form, the sequence is TGTGCCAGCAGTGGCTCCGGGACGGGAGGCGAGCAGTACTTC. This yields the protein CASSGSGTGGEQYF.